This TCR beta chain emerged from a study of OX40 agonist ivuxolimab in advanced cancers. Overall study: The group had a mean age of about 60 years, ranged from roughly 23 to 79, and was roughly 80% male.

TCRdb keeps only in-frame clones here, not all; method: immunoSEQ multiplex PCR. The sample yields about 64,000 clones, about 90% seen once. With baseline, cycle 4 day 1, and cycle 7 day 1 as timepoints, blood was sampled. Trimming removed 0 bases from V and 3 bases from J, with 12 bases in between. In germline, CDR1 is SGDLS, CDR2 YYNGEE. This CDR3 is 15 amino acids long. This chain links TRBV9 with TRBJ2-5; a possible D gene is TRBD2 (5 bases). This sequence originates from an adult with an advanced solid tumor such as melanoma, head and neck, liver or kidney cancer. Specimen: CD4+ or CD8+ T cells sorted from blood, collected in a trial of the OX40 agonist ivuxolimab. CDR3 amino acids: CASSVVPGLEETQYF. CDR3 DNA sequence: TGTGCCAGCAGCGTAGTCCCCGGACTGGAAGAGACCCAGTACTTC.